The text below deals with one T cell receptor (beta chain). Its antigen remains unidentified. One base away lies a much larger clone, so this may be a sequencing read error. V ends up 4 bases short and J 10 bases short, with an unmatched junction base count of 9. The germline V gene provides CDR1 SNHLY and CDR2 FYNNEI. Spanning cysteine to phenylalanine, the CDR3 consists of 14 amino acids. Only CDR3 DNA is held: 42 bases, read in frame from base 1. Sequencing took place on an Illumina MiSeq. TCRdb trimmed public reads at Q25 via fastp, called clones via MiXCR and kept in-frame beta chains. One record per CDR3 amino acid sequence lists the most common genes and DNA. This sample is represented by approximately 4,500 distinct CDR3 sequences; 7% to 9% of them were singletons. The ten biggest clones cover roughly 9% of the sample. The source of the sample is a study.

Rearrangement joined TRBV2 to TRBJ2-1, and TRBD2 aligns with 8 junction nucleotides. The source material was CD4+ T cells from synovial fluid. The source of this sequence is a human donor with rheumatoid arthritis. The DNA reads as follows: TGTGCCAGCAGTGCTCGACTAGCGAGAAACGAGCAGTTCTTC. The translation is CASSARLARNEQFF.